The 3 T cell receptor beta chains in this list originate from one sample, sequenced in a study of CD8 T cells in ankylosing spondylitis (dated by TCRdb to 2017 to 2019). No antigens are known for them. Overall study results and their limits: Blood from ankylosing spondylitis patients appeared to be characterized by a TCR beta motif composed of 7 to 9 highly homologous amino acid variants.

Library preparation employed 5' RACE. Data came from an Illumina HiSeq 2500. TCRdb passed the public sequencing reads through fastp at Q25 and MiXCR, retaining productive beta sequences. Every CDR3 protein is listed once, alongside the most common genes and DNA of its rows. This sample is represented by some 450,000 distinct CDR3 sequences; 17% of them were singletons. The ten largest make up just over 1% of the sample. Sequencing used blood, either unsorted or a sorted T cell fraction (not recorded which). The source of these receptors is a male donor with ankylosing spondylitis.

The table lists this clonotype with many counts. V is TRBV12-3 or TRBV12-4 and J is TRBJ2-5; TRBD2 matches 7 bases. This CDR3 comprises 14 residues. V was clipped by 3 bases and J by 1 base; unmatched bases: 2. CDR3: CASSFGGTQETQYF. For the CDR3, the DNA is TGTGCCAGCAGTTTCGGGGGGACCCAAGAGACCCAGTACTTC.

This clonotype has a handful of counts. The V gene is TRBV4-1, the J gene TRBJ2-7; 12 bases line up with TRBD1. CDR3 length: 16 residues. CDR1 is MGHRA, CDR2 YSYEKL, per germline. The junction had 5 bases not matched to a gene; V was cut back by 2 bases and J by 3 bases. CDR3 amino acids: CASSQTRDRGLYEQYF. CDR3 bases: TGCGCCAGCAGCCAAACACGGGACAGGGGGCTCTACGAGCAGTACTTC.

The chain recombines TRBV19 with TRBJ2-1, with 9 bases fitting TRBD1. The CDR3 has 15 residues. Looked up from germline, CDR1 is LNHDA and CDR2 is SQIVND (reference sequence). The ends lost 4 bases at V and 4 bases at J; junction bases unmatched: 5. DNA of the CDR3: TGTGCCAGTAGTAGGACGACAGGGGGATACAATGAGCAGTTCTTC. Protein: CASSRTTGGYNEQFF. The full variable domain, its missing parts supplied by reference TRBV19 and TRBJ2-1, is DGGITQSPKYLFRKEGQNVTLSCEQNLNHDAMYWYRQDPGQGLRLIYYSQIVNDFQKGDIAEGYSVSREKKESFPLTVTSAQKNPTAFYLCASSRTTGGYNEQFFGPGTRLTVL.